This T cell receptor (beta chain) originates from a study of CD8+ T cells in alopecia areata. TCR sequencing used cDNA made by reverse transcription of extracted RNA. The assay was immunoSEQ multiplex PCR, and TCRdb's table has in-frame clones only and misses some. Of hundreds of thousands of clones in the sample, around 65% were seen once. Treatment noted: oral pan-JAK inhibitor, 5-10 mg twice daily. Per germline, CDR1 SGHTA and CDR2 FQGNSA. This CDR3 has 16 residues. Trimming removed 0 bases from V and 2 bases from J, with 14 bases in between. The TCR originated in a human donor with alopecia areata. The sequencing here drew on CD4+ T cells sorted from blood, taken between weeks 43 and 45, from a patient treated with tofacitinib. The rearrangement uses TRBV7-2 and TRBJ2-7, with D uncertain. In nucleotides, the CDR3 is TGTGCCAGCAGCTTAGCGTCAGCGAAACCGACCTACGAGCAGTACTTC. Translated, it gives CASSLASAKPTYEQYF.